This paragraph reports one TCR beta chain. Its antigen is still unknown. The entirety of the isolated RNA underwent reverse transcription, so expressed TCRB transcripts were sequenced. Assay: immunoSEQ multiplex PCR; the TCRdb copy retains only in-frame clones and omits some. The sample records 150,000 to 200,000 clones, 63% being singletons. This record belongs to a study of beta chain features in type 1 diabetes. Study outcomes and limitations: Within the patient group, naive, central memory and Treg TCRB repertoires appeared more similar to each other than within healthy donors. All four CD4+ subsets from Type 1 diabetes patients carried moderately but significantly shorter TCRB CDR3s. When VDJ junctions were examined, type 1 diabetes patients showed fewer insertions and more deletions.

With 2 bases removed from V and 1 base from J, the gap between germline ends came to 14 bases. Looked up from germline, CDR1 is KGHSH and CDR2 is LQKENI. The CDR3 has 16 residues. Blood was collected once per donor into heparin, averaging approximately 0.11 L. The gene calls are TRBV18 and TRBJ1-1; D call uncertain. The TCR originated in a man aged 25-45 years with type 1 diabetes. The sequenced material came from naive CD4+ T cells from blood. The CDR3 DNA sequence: TGTGCCAGCTCACCAAGAAGGAACAGAGAGAACACTGAAGCTTTCTTT. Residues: CASSPRRNRENTEAFF.